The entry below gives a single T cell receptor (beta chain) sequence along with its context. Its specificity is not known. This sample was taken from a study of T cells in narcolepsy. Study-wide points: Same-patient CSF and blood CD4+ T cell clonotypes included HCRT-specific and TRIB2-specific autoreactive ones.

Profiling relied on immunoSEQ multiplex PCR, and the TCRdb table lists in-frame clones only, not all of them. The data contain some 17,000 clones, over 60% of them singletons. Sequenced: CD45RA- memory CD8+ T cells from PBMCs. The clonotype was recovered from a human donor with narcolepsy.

CDR3 residues: CASFCWQETQYF. In DNA, the CDR3 is TGTGCCAGCTTTTGCTGGCAGGAGACCCAGTACTTC. The V call is TRBV6-4, the J call TRBJ2-5, with D unresolved. Germline V CDR1 and CDR2: MRHNA, SNTAGT. V lost 8 bases and J lost 5, with 12 bases in between. CDR3 length: 12 residues.